This TCR beta chain was retrieved from a study of T cells after yellow fever vaccination. This CDR3 has 20 residues. V lost 4 bases and J 0 bases, leaving 25 bases between the germline ends. Germline lookup yields CDR1 SGHAT and CDR2 FQNNGV. MiXCR, applied by TCRdb to the 5' RACE reads, yields one record per CDR3 protein. The sample consists of around 200,000 distinct CDR3 sequences, about 10% of them appearing once. This TCR came from a man aged 18 to 30 who received the YFV17D yellow fever vaccine. The chain combines TRBV11-2 with TRBJ2-4, with D possibly called TRBD1 or TRBD2 (5 bases each). The sample here was CD8+ T cells sorted from PBMCs, taken 15 days after the yellow fever booster vaccination. The CDR3 loop is CASSSPRDGKPALAKNIQYF. CDR3 sequence (DNA): TGTGCCAGCAGCTCCCCCCGGGACGGTAAACCTGCGCTAGCCAAAAACATTCAGTACTTC.